The 24 T cell receptor beta chains below were found in one sample sequenced in a study of cytotoxic CD8 clonotypes in ibrutinib-treated CLL. Clones were read by immunoSEQ multiplex PCR, and TCRdb kept only the in-frame ones, dropping some. The data hold around 140,000 clones, with approximately 83% observed a single time. The sample in question was PBMCs, obtained after 24 months of ibrutinib treatment. These receptors were taken from a human donor with chronic lymphocytic leukemia.

V usage is TRBV7-2 and J usage is TRBJ2-3, with TRBD2 matching over 10 bases. CDR3 length equals 16 residues. Losses at the gene ends were 5 bases for V and 0 bases for J; bases not matched to a gene: 5. Germline V lookup: CDR1 SGHTA, CDR2 FQGNSA. CDR3 nucleotide sequence: TGTGCCAGCAGCCCTAGCGGGGGCCGAAGCACAGATACGCAGTATTTT. Its translation is CASSPSGGRSTDTQYF.

The rearrangement links TRBV27 to TRBJ1-2; TRBD1 might be the D (6 bases). V shed 3 bases and J shed 6 bases, with 17 bases lying between them. The CDR3 loop spans 15 amino acids. Per the germline V gene, CDR1 is MNHEY and CDR2 is SMNVEV (reference sequence). The CDR3 region has the DNA TGTGCCAGCAGTTTTCTGGGGGGCGCGGTTAATGGCTACACCTTC. It specifies CASSFLGGAVNGYTF.

The chain joins TRBV10-3 to TRBJ2-1; D possibly corresponds to TRBD1 (6 bases). Deletions cut 8 bases from V and 3 bases from J, with 8 bases between. Germline loops: CDR1 ENHRY, CDR2 SYGVKD. The CDR3 is 12 residues long. CDR3 region: CAIEGDYNEQFF. In DNA form, the CDR3 reads TGTGCCATCGAGGGGGACTACAATGAGCAGTTCTTC.

V and J are TRBV15 and TRBJ1-2; D remains unclear. The CDR3 totals 14 residues. Germline V gene data show CDR1 as LNHNV and CDR2 as YYDKDF (reference sequence). Trimming left V 0 bases short and J 9 bases short, with 14 bases between. CDR3 bases: TGTGCCACCAGCAGAGATGCGGCAGGCCAACGCTACACCTTC. It encodes CATSRDAAGQRYTF.

The V and J genes are TRBV7-2 and TRBJ1-4, with a weak D call TRBD1 (5 bases). The V gene lost 5 bases and the J gene lost 7 bases, with 20 bases spanning the gap. Germline V gene sequence: CDR1 SGHTA, CDR2 FQGNSA. The CDR3 totals 16 residues. The CDR3 bases are TGTGCCAGCAGCCCAACCCAGGGAGGGCTAGGTGAAAAACTGTTTTTT. Protein: CASSPTQGGLGEKLFF.

This chain joins TRBV28 and TRBJ1-4; 10 bases are shared with TRBD1. CDR3 length: 16 residues. Trimming cost V 5 bases and J 8 bases; bases outside gene matches: 11. Germline CDR1 reads MDHEN; CDR2 reads SYDVKM. The CDR3 nucleotides read TGTGCCAGCAGTCCGCCCGGACAGGGGGAGGGGGAAAAACTGTTTTTT. It codes for CASSPPGQGEGEKLFF.

This chain connects TRBV5-1 to TRBJ2-5; unclear D gene. V gave up 4 bases and J gave up 7 bases, with 14 bases separating them. The CDR3 spans 13 residues. Per the germline V gene, CDR1 is SGHRS and CDR2 is YFSETQ. The CDR3, as DNA: TGCGCCAGCAGCCATCCGGGCTTAGGGACCCAGTACTTC. This translates into CASSHPGLGTQYF.

The chain has TRBV4-2 and TRBJ2-3; 11 bases fit TRBD2. The CDR3 is 15 amino acids. Trimming took 4 bases from V and 3 from J; bases not matched to a gene: 3. Germline V gene lookup returns CDR1 LGHNA and CDR2 YNFKEQ. In DNA, the CDR3 is TGTGCCAGCAGCCTGGCTAGCGGGGGGACAGATACGCAGTATTTT. Translation gives CASSLASGGTDTQYF.

The chain links TRBV28 to TRBJ1-2; TRBD1 might be the D (5 bases). The germline V and J ends were trimmed by 2 bases and 8 bases, with 12 bases remaining between them. The CDR3 is 13 amino acids. Germline values: CDR1 MDHEN, CDR2 SYDVKM. CDR3 DNA: TGTGCCAGCAGTTTAAGGGGCGCGGGGGGCTACACCTTC. It translates to CASSLRGAGGYTF.

V usage is TRBV28 and J usage is TRBJ2-7; no clear D gene. Deletions cut 4 bases from V and 0 bases from J, with 4 bases between. The CDR3 is made up of 12 amino acids. Germline V CDR1 and CDR2: MDHEN, SYDVKM. The CDR3 DNA reads TGTGCCAGCAGTTGGCCCTCCTACGAGCAGTACTTC. Translation: CASSWPSYEQYF.

The chain has TRBV27 and TRBJ2-3, with TRBD2 identical over 7 bases. CDR3 size: 15 residues. V shed 6 bases and J 2 bases; nucleotides not matched to a gene: 8. CDR1 and CDR2 from the germline V gene are MNHEY and SMNVEV (reference sequence). The CDR3 reads CASRPWTRDTDTQYF. The CDR3 bases are TGTGCCAGCAGACCCTGGACTAGAGACACAGATACGCAGTATTTT.

This clone was seen at least ten times. For the CDR3, the DNA is TGTGCCAGCTCACTCGACCAGGGGTCGAATACCCTCCACTTT. Its protein product is CASSLDQGSNTLHF. The V call is TRBV18, the J call TRBJ1-6; perhaps TRBD1 as D (6 bases). The CDR3 sequence is 14 residues long. V was shortened by 4 bases and J by 14 bases, with 18 bases between the two germline ends. CDR1 is KGHSH, CDR2 LQKENI, per germline.

The chain joins TRBV27 to TRBJ2-3; a possible D gene is TRBD2 (6 bases). Germline loops: CDR1 MNHEY, CDR2 SMNVEV (reference sequence). Deletions cut 3 bases from V and 2 bases from J, with 15 bases between. This CDR3 region has 16 residues. The CDR3 bases are TGTGCCAGCAGTTTCAAGTCGGCGGGAACCACAGATACGCAGTATTTT. Translating it yields CASSFKSAGTTDTQYF.

This clone was detected once. V is TRBV19 and J is TRBJ1-2, with 7 bases fitting TRBD1. Germline V gene data show CDR1 as LNHDA and CDR2 as SQIVND (reference sequence). V lost 4 bases to trimming and J lost 2 bases; unmatched junction nucleotides: 13. The CDR3 spans 17 residues. CDR3 loop: CASSNPTRTGPNYGYTF. The CDR3 DNA sequence: TGTGCCAGTAGTAACCCCACCCGGACAGGACCAAACTATGGCTACACCTTC.

The V gene is TRBV28, the J gene TRBJ2-1, with TRBD1 matching over 8 bases. Germline lookup yields CDR1 MDHEN and CDR2 SYDVKM. The CDR3 covers 19 residues. The V gene end was trimmed by 4 bases and the J gene end by 10 bases; junction bases not matched to a gene: 24. Here the CDR3 reads CASSSSLTRQGFGLSEQFF. The CDR3 nucleotides are TGTGCCAGCAGTTCCTCCCTTACCAGACAGGGGTTCGGTCTAAGCGAGCAGTTCTTC.

The chain uses TRBV29-1 and TRBJ2-7, with D perhaps assigned TRBD1 or TRBD2 (5 bases each). V gave up 3 bases and J gave up 4 bases, with 7 bases separating them. Germline V gene lookup returns CDR1 SQVTM and CDR2 ANQGSEA. The CDR3 spans 11 residues. DNA for the CDR3: TGCAGCGTTGATTGGGGGTACGAGCAGTACTTC. Its translation: CSVDWGYEQYF.

This clone appeared once. The J gene is TRBJ2-3, the V gene TRBV19, with TRBD1 identical over 10 bases. Trimming cost V 7 bases and J 4 bases; bases outside gene matches: 8. Germline V CDR1 and CDR2: LNHDA, SQIVND (reference sequence). The CDR3 runs to 15 residues. The CDR3 loop is CASTRQGAGADTQYF. In DNA, the CDR3 is TGTGCCAGTACCCGACAGGGGGCTGGCGCAGATACGCAGTATTTT.

V and J are TRBV4-3 and TRBJ2-3, with D perhaps TRBD1 (6 bases). The CDR3 is 16 residues long. V was trimmed by 2 bases and J by 0 bases, leaving 12 bases between them. Per the germline V gene, CDR1 is LGHNA and CDR2 is YSLEER. The CDR3 nucleotides are TGCGCCAGCAGCCAATCACAGGGATCTAGCACAGATACGCAGTATTTT. It is translated as CASSQSQGSSTDTQYF.

The rearrangement uses TRBV19 and TRBJ1-5; the D gene is possibly TRBD1 (6 bases). Germline V CDR1 and CDR2: LNHDA, SQIVND (reference sequence). V lost 3 bases and J 2 bases, leaving 11 bases between the germline ends. The CDR3 consists of 15 residues. CDR3: CASSIQGSRNQPQHF. As DNA, the CDR3 is TGTGCCAGTAGTATCCAGGGGAGTCGCAATCAGCCCCAGCATTTT.

The CDR3 spells CASSDGTGIYEQYF. CDR3 nucleotides: TGTGCCAGCAGCGATGGGACAGGGATATACGAGCAGTACTTC. This chain links TRBV9 with TRBJ2-7; 9 bases align to TRBD1. The junction had 5 bases not matched to a gene; V was cut back by 3 bases and J by 4 bases. This CDR3 is built from 14 residues. From germline, CDR1 is SGDLS and CDR2 YYNGEE.

The table lists this clone with a few counts. The V and J genes are TRBV9 and TRBJ1-6, with D unresolved. Trimming removed 0 bases at V and 2 bases at J, with 3 bases between. In germline, CDR1 is SGDLS, CDR2 YYNGEE. The CDR3 length is 14 residues. The CDR3 here is CASSVDTYNSPLHF. In nucleotides, the CDR3 is TGTGCCAGCAGCGTAGACACCTATAATTCACCCCTCCACTTT.

In its sample, this clone was seen a few times. The V gene is TRBV28, the J gene TRBJ2-1; 7 positions agree with TRBD1. J lost 5 bases, V lost 2 bases, and 12 bases had no gene match. From germline, CDR1 is MDHEN and CDR2 SYDVKM. This CDR3 spans 17 amino acids. The CDR3 region has the DNA TGTGCCAGCAGTTTACCACAGGACAGGTTGGCGGACAATGAGCAGTTCTTC. Translation: CASSLPQDRLADNEQFF.

The chain is built from TRBV5-6 and TRBJ2-7; no firm D call. Germline V lookup: CDR1 SGHDT, CDR2 YYEEEE. Trimming stripped 0 bases from V and 5 bases from J, with 3 bases between. This CDR3 comprises 11 residues. This CDR3 reads CASSLGNEQYF. CDR3 nucleotide sequence: TGTGCCAGCAGCTTGGGCAACGAGCAGTACTTC.

V gene TRBV7-6 combines with J gene TRBJ2-2, with 7 bases identical to TRBD1. The CDR3 is 17 residues long. Germline V gene lookup returns CDR1 SGHVS and CDR2 FNYEAQ. The junction had 10 bases not matched to a gene; V was cut back by 0 bases and J by 6 bases. CDR3 DNA: TGTGCCAGCAGCTTAGCCTTCTCCTACAGGGGTCCCGGGGAGCTGTTTTTT. Amino acids: CASSLAFSYRGPGELFF.